A single sample is the source of the 9 T cell receptor beta chains below, sequenced in a study of hypomethylating agent response in myelodysplastic syndrome (dated by TCRdb to the early 2020s). The receptor library was made with the immunoSEQ multiplex PCR assay. TCRdb took over this immuneACCESS table, retaining in-frame rearrangements with V and J assigned. Such tables are incomplete; in checked studies, under half of the missing clones stem from an unresolved V gene, and the remainder is unexplained. This sample comprises approximately 10,000 clones, over 80% of them detected only once. The ten largest clones represent 3% to 4% of the sample. Sample: bone marrow, taken before or after starting hypomethylating agent treatment for myelodysplastic syndrome (not recorded which). The receptors stem from a human donor with myelodysplastic syndrome.

The table lists this clone with a count of one. The J gene is TRBJ1-3, the V gene TRBV27, with D possibly TRBD1 on 6 matching bases. Germline V gene data show CDR1 as MNHEY and CDR2 as SMNVEV (reference sequence). This CDR3 has 14 residues. Between the trimmed V and J ends, which lost 2 bases and 3 bases, there was a span of 8 bases. The CDR3 DNA reads as TGTGCCAGCAGTTTAGGGGGGCATGGAAACACCATATATTTT. This codes for CASSLGGHGNTIYF.

This clone was counted a single time. V is TRBV9 and J is TRBJ1-2; TRBD1 might be the D (6 bases). Germline V gives CDR1 SGDLS, CDR2 YYNGEE. Trimming removed 3 bases from V and 7 bases from J, with 19 bases in between. The CDR3 spans 15 residues. CDR3 nucleotide sequence: TGTGCCAGCAGCGCTCGGGACATCCTCCGGAGTGGCTACACCTTC. It translates to CASSARDILRSGYTF.

The genes are TRBV30 and TRBJ1-4; D possibly corresponds to TRBD1 (6 bases). CDR3 length equals 14 residues. Germline V CDR1 and CDR2: GTSNPN, SVGIG (reference sequence). The V end was cut by 5 bases, the J end by 7 bases, with 17 bases between. The CDR3 DNA reads TGTGCCTGGGATACTACAGGGTTCGGTGAAAAACTGTTTTTT. Protein sequence: CAWDTTGFGEKLFF. Together with reference TRBV30 and TRBJ1-4, the CDR3 gives the full variable domain: SQTIHQWPATLVQPVGSPLSLECTVEGTSNPNLYWYRQAAGRGLQLLFYSVGIGQISSEVPQNLSASRPQDRQFILSSKKLLLSDSGFYLCAWDTTGFGEKLFFGSGTQLSVL.

This clone was seen a handful of times. This chain uses TRBV5-4 with TRBJ2-5; unclear D gene. Deletions cut 0 bases from V and 2 bases from J, with 11 bases between. Germline values: CDR1 SGHNT, CDR2 YYREEE (reference sequence). This CDR3 comprises 15 residues. The CDR3 bases are TGTGCCAGCAGCTTGGCCGGGCCTATACAAGAGACCCAGTACTTC. Translation: CASSLAGPIQETQYF.

The chain couples TRBV4-1 to TRBJ2-5; no definite D call. Trimming removed 4 bases at V and 2 bases at J, with 8 bases between. Per the germline V gene, CDR1 is MGHRA and CDR2 is YSYEKL. The CDR3 loop spans 13 amino acids. In DNA form, the CDR3 reads TGCGCCAGCAGCCGGAGTCGGCAAGAGACCCAGTACTTC. This gives the protein CASSRSRQETQYF.

V and J are TRBV4-2 and TRBJ1-1, with D possibly matching TRBD1 (5 bases). CDR1 LGHNA and CDR2 YNFKEQ come from the germline V gene. The CDR3 runs to 14 residues. Trimming took off 3 bases at V and 3 bases at J, with 11 bases between the two ends. CDR3: CASSQGPGHTEAFF. In nucleotides, the CDR3 is TGTGCCAGCAGCCAGGGACCCGGCCACACTGAAGCTTTCTTT.

The J gene is TRBJ2-5, the V gene TRBV5-4; weak D call: TRBD2 (5 bases). The DNA end is more similar to TRBJ2-7, so the J call may be wrong. Germline values: CDR1 SGHNT, CDR2 YYREEE (reference sequence). CDR3 length: 12 residues. Here the CDR3 reads CASSPVRGEQYF. CDR3 coding DNA: TGTGCCAGCAGCCCGGTTCGGGGCGAGCAGTACTTC.

The chain has TRBV29-1 and TRBJ2-3; 8 bases fit TRBD2. The CDR3 is made up of 14 amino acids. The germline V gene has CDR1 SQVTM and CDR2 ANQGSEA. V shed 6 bases and J 4 bases; nucleotides not matched to a gene: 9. CDR3 nucleotide sequence: TGCAGCGTCCGAGGTAGCGGGACTGCAGATACGCAGTATTTT. As protein: CSVRGSGTADTQYF.

This clone was observed a handful of times. The chain carries TRBV30 and TRBJ1-3; possible D gene TRBD1, 5 bases. This CDR3 contains 15 residues. V was trimmed by 3 bases and J by 4 bases, leaving 16 bases between them. Germline CDR1 is GTSNPN and CDR2 is SVGIG (reference sequence). CDR3 in amino acids: CAWRFPGAGGNTIYF. In DNA form, the CDR3 reads TGTGCCTGGAGATTCCCCGGGGCTGGAGGAAACACCATATATTTT.